The TCR beta chain under discussion was sequenced for a study of human T cells and chemical hapten exposure. Study-wide points: Expanded TCRs grouped into significantly more large CDR3 similarity clusters than controls produced.

In its sample, this clonotype was seen a few times. Its antigen is currently unknown. As for time point: patch test 3, about 24 weeks after DPC sensitization. Treatment of the sample: therapeutic diphenylcyclopropenone sensitization with weekly scalp DPC. TCRdb ran MiXCR on the RACE reads and lists one entry per CDR3 protein. The repertoire consists of 45,000 to 60,000 distinct CDR3 sequences, with 9.5% to 15% occurring once and the leading ten covering roughly 2.4%. V was clipped by 5 bases and J by 2 bases; unmatched bases: 11. The CDR3 covers 17 residues. This clonotype was sampled from a man aged 25 to 40 with alopecia areata. Some clones in this sample may be carry-over from other donors' samples. Sequencing was performed on whole blood, taken in connection with sensitization to the hapten diphenylcyclopropenone (DPC). This sequence joins TRBV12-3 or TRBV12-4 and TRBJ2-7, with 11 nucleotides matching TRBD2. The DNA of the CDR3 is TGTGCCAGCAGTCCGATTAGCGGGGGGGCCTTCGCCTACGAGCAGTACTTC. Residues: CASSPISGGAFAYEQYF.